Shown below are 14 T cell receptor beta chains from a single sample sequenced in a study of T cell repertoires in cytomegalovirus infection. These receptors' targets are unknown. TCRdb used MiXCR to reprocess the reads, holding one entry per CDR3 protein. The sample holds hundreds of thousands of distinct CDR3 sequences, about 33% seen once. Sequencing used cultured PBMCs, obtained from culture after CMV antigen stimulation. The receptors stem from a human donor in good health (CMV status not recorded). Some clones in this sample may be carry-over from other donors' samples.

The chain has TRBV6-5 and TRBJ2-7, with D perhaps TRBD1 (7 bases). This CDR3 spans 19 amino acids. The ends were cut back, 2 bases at V and 4 bases at J, with 27 bases in the middle. Germline loops: CDR1 MNHEY, CDR2 SVGAGI. The CDR3 DNA sequence: TGTGCCAGCAGTTACGCGGGATCTCGGACAGGAGCATTGGGGTACGAGCAGTACTTC. Residues: CASSYAGSRTGALGYEQYF.

This clonotype was recorded many times. The chain has TRBV7-2 and TRBJ2-1; 8 bases are a match to TRBD2. Trimming at V came to 5 bases and at J to 7 bases, leaving 7 bases not matched to a gene. CDR3 size: 14 residues. From germline, CDR1 is SGHTA and CDR2 FQGNSA. In DNA form, the CDR3 reads TGTGCCAGCAGCGCTAGACTAGCGTTAAATGAGCAGTTCTTC. It codes for CASSARLALNEQFF. The entire variable domain, with the rest obtained from reference TRBV7-2 and TRBJ2-1, is as follows: GAGVSQSPSNKVTEKGKDVELRCDPISGHTALYWYRQSLGQGLEFLIYFQGNSAPDKSGLPSDRFSAERTGGSVSTLTIQRTQQEDSAVYLCASSARLALNEQFFGPGTRLTVL.

The rearrangement joins TRBV28 to TRBJ1-2; D gene unclear. V shed 3 bases and J shed 4 bases, with 12 bases lying between them. This CDR3 region has 14 residues. Germline CDR1 reads MDHEN; CDR2 reads SYDVKM. CDR3 coding DNA: TGTGCCAGCAGTTTCAAGGGTTGGAGCTATGGCTACACCTTC. It specifies CASSFKGWSYGYTF.

This chain uses TRBV28 with TRBJ2-1; D remains unclear. Germline V gene sequence: CDR1 MDHEN, CDR2 SYDVKM. V lost 6 bases and J lost 4, with 13 bases in between. The CDR3 contains 14 residues. CDR3 in amino acids: CASRSGQSYNEQFF. The DNA for the CDR3 is TGTGCCAGCAGGTCGGGCCAGTCTTACAATGAGCAGTTCTTC.

This clonotype was seen a few times. V is TRBV19 and J is TRBJ1-4; 8 bases are shared with TRBD1. The CDR3 has 14 amino acids. V trimming: 4 bases; J trimming: 7 bases; junction bases outside the gene matches: 5. Germline V gene data show CDR1 as LNHDA and CDR2 as SQIVND (reference sequence). For the CDR3, the DNA is TGTGCCAGTAGTAGACAGGGGAAGGGTGAAAAACTGTTTTTT. It encodes CASSRQGKGEKLFF.

This clonotype has more than one count but fewer than ten. CDR3 DNA: TGTGCCATCAAGAGGGGGGGAGGAAACACCGGGGAGCTGTTTTTT. This codes for CAIKRGGGNTGELFF. The rearrangement links TRBV28 to TRBJ2-2, with a possible D match to TRBD2 (7 bases). With 10 bases removed from V and 2 bases from J, the gap between germline ends came to 17 bases. The CDR3 loop spans 15 amino acids. Looked up from germline, CDR1 is MDHEN and CDR2 is SYDVKM.

This clonotype was picked up a small number of times. This chain connects TRBV29-1 to TRBJ2-6; D not certain. Trimming stripped 5 bases from V and 1 base from J, with 6 bases between. The CDR3 length is 13 residues. CDR1 and CDR2 from the germline V gene are SQVTM and ANQGSEA. The CDR3 nucleotides read TGCAGCGTTTTCCTGTCTGGGGCCAACGTCCTGACTTTC. This codes for CSVFLSGANVLTF.

This chain uses TRBV5-6 with TRBJ1-1; D is perhaps TRBD1 (6 bases). The germline gives CDR1 SGHDT, CDR2 YYEEEE. This CDR3 has 14 residues. V gave up 4 bases and J gave up 4 bases, with 14 bases separating them. CDR3 sequence reads: CASSPGLRGTEAFF. The CDR3 nucleotides are TGTGCCAGCAGCCCTGGGCTCAGGGGCACTGAAGCTTTCTTT.

This clonotype was found a few times. This sequence joins TRBV7-9 and TRBJ2-7; D unresolved. The CDR3 has 12 amino acids. The V end lost 5 bases, the J end lost 4 bases, and 9 bases lay between the germline ends. The germline gives CDR1 SEHNR, CDR2 FQNEAQ (reference sequence). CDR3: CASSGVAYEQYF. The CDR3 nucleotides are TGTGCCAGCAGCGGGGTGGCTTACGAGCAGTACTTC. The complete variable domain, with remaining parts taken from reference TRBV7-9 and TRBJ2-7, reads DTGVSQNPRHKITKRGQNVTFRCDPISEHNRLYWYRQTLGQGPEFLTYFQNEAQLEKSRLLSDRFSAERPKGSFSTLEIQRTEQGDSAMYLCASSGVAYEQYFGPGTRLTVT.

The rearrangement joins TRBV10-3 to TRBJ2-1; perhaps TRBD2 as D (5 bases). CDR3 length equals 18 residues. Between the trimmed V and J ends, which lost 0 bases and 0 bases, there was a span of 15 bases. CDR1 and CDR2 (germline): ENHRY, SYGVKD. The CDR3 is CAISESPSERISYNEQFF. The CDR3 bases are TGTGCCATCAGTGAGTCCCCGAGCGAGCGGATCTCCTACAATGAGCAGTTCTTC.

The chain uses TRBV7-8 and TRBJ1-2; D is possibly TRBD1 (5 bases). Trimming removed 0 bases from V and 0 bases from J, with 14 bases in between. The CDR3 contains 17 residues. CDR1 and CDR2 (germline): SGHVS, FQNEAQ. CDR3 region: CASSLAWLEGPNYGYTF. The DNA of the CDR3 is TGTGCCAGCAGCTTAGCGTGGTTAGAGGGGCCTAACTATGGCTACACCTTC.

The V and J genes are TRBV7-8 and TRBJ2-6; D might be TRBD2 (5 bases). There are 17 residues in the CDR3. V was pared by 6 bases and J by 1 base, with 16 bases between. Germline CDR1 and CDR2: SGHVS and FQNEAQ. The CDR3 protein is CASRLGRVESGANVLTF. The CDR3 nucleotides are TGTGCCAGCAGACTAGGAAGGGTGGAATCTGGGGCCAACGTCCTGACTTTC.

The genes are TRBV4-3 and TRBJ1-5; D uncertain. Trimming removed 0 bases from V and 4 bases from J, with 22 bases in between. The CDR3 is made up of 19 amino acids. Germline lookup yields CDR1 LGHNA and CDR2 YSLEER. The DNA of the CDR3 is TGCGCCAGCAGCCAAGATTACAGTACCGCGGGCTCCGGGAATCAGCCCCAGCATTTT. This codes for CASSQDYSTAGSGNQPQHF.

The CDR3 coding sequence is TGTGCCAGCAGTTACAGGTCCGCGGGACAGCCCTCTAACACTGAAGCTTTCTTT. It specifies CASSYRSAGQPSNTEAFF. The chain has TRBV6-6 and TRBJ1-1, with 7 bases fitting TRBD1. Germline CDR1 reads MNHNY; CDR2 reads SVGAGI (reference sequence). This CDR3 contains 18 residues. The J segment lost 2 bases and the V segment lost 2 bases, leaving 14 bases of the junction unmatched.